The T cell receptor (beta chain) described here comes from a study of cytomegalovirus exposure and HLA in healthy donors. Overall study: A preliminary data release comprised around 85 million unique TCRs obtained from HLA-typed donors. General study results and limits: A later analysis linked a missense variant in DCLRE1C to the trimming of TCR beta V and J genes. Later on, an analysis found that several of the most significant clusters appeared to be linked to common viral pathogens, which included parvovirus B19.

The PCR employed 60 Vbeta primers together with 13 Jbeta primers. Repertoires were generated with immunoSEQ multiplex PCR, while TCRdb's copy carries only in-frame clones and drops some. Of some 200,000 clones listed, roughly nine tenths are singletons. The trim removed 1 base at V and 4 bases at J, leaving 2 bases unmatched. This CDR3 has 14 amino acids. In germline, CDR1 is SNHLY, CDR2 FYNNEI. In the case of this clone: Its antigen is undetermined.

The sequencing input was PBMCs. This chain connects TRBV2 to TRBJ1-2; TRBD1 matches at 8 bases. This TCR came from a girl under three years old in good health and CMV-seronegative. The CDR3 is CASSEGGQGYGYTF. The CDR3 bases are TGTGCCAGCAGTGAAGGCGGACAGGGCTATGGCTACACCTTC.